This is a list of T cell receptor beta chains from one sample in a study of OX40 agonist ivuxolimab in advanced cancers. Data came from immunoSEQ multiplex PCR; TCRdb stores just in-frame clones and leaves some out. The sample lists tens of thousands of clones, roughly three quarters seen once, with 1% to 1.5% in the top ten. The source was CD4+ or CD8+ T cells sorted from blood, collected in a trial of the OX40 agonist ivuxolimab. Source of these receptors: an adult with an advanced solid tumor such as melanoma, head and neck, liver or kidney cancer. Each CDR3 is given with its conserved first and last residue. The D gene is left open where the match is weak. Clone size is shown for a subset of rows, as once, few, many or a class of expanded clone.

j_call: TRBJ2-3
d_call: .
v_call: TRBV6-1
clone_size: .
cdr3_aa: CASSGGTFTDTQYF
cdr3_nt: TGTGCCAGCAGCGGCGGGACTTTCACAGATACGCAGTATTTT

j_call: TRBJ1-2
d_call: TRBD1
v_call: TRBV9
clone_size: .
cdr3_aa: CASSVTETGSGYTF
cdr3_nt: TGTGCCAGCAGCGTAACCGAGACAGGGAGCGGCTACACCTTC

j_call: TRBJ2-1
d_call: TRBD2
v_call: TRBV7-3
clone_size: .
cdr3_aa: CASSTSSGSLPSGYNEQFF
cdr3_nt: TGTGCCAGCAGCACCTCTAGCGGGAGTCTCCCTTCAGGTTACAATGAGCAGTTCTTC

j_call: TRBJ1-3
d_call: .
v_call: TRBV13
clone_size: .
cdr3_aa: CASSLKYRAASSGNTIYF
cdr3_nt: TGTGCCAGCAGCTTAAAATATCGGGCTGCGTCCTCTGGAAACACCATATATTTT

j_call: TRBJ1-2
d_call: .
v_call: TRBV6-5
clone_size: .
cdr3_aa: CASSYSQIGQGYGYTF
cdr3_nt: TGTGCCAGCAGTTACTCTCAAATCGGGCAAGGCTATGGCTACACCTTC

j_call: TRBJ1-6
d_call: .
v_call: TRBV28
clone_size: once
cdr3_aa: CASSRPGRNNSPLHF
cdr3_nt: TGTGCCAGCAGTAGACCGGGACGTAATAATTCACCCCTCCACTTT

j_call: TRBJ1-1
d_call: TRBD1
v_call: TRBV27
clone_size: .
cdr3_aa: CASSSNDRGREAFF
cdr3_nt: TGTGCCAGCAGTTCCAACGACAGGGGGCGCGAGGCTTTCTTT

j_call: TRBJ2-5
d_call: TRBD2
v_call: TRBV9
clone_size: .
cdr3_aa: CASSATSAGGLETQYF
cdr3_nt: TGTGCCAGCAGCGCCACTAGCGCCGGGGGGTTAGAGACCCAGTACTTC

j_call: TRBJ1-3
d_call: .
v_call: TRBV7-9
clone_size: few
cdr3_aa: CASSLWPSGSGNTIYF
cdr3_nt: TGTGCCAGCAGCTTATGGCCCTCCGGCTCTGGAAACACCATATATTTT

j_call: TRBJ2-3
d_call: TRBD1
v_call: TRBV4-1
clone_size: .
cdr3_aa: CASSQVLRTGNTIGTDTQYF
cdr3_nt: TGCGCCAGCAGCCAAGTTCTGCGGACAGGAAATACCATTGGCACAGATACGCAGTATTTT

j_call: TRBJ1-6
d_call: .
v_call: TRBV2
clone_size: .
cdr3_aa: CASSEDSLNSPLHF
cdr3_nt: TGTGCCAGCAGTGAAGACAGTCTTAATTCACCCCTCCACTTT

j_call: TRBJ1-2
d_call: TRBD1
v_call: TRBV5-4
clone_size: .
cdr3_aa: CASSVGQSDGYTF
cdr3_nt: TGTGCCAGCAGCGTGGGACAGTCGGATGGCTACACCTTC

j_call: TRBJ2-7
d_call: .
v_call: TRBV10-3
clone_size: .
cdr3_aa: CAISESGDSSYEQYF
cdr3_nt: TGTGCCATCAGTGAAAGCGGGGACAGCTCCTACGAGCAGTACTTC

j_call: TRBJ2-1
d_call: .
v_call: TRBV7-3
clone_size: .
cdr3_aa: CASSSQVGAGIEQFF
cdr3_nt: TGTGCCAGCAGCTCGCAGGTCGGGGCAGGGATTGAGCAGTTCTTC

j_call: TRBJ2-5
d_call: .
v_call: TRBV9
clone_size: .
cdr3_aa: CASSVRGGQGETQYF
cdr3_nt: TGTGCCAGCAGCGTAAGGGGGGGCCAAGGAGAGACCCAGTACTTC

j_call: TRBJ1-5
d_call: .
v_call: TRBV19
clone_size: .
cdr3_aa: CASSIGITQPQHF
cdr3_nt: TGTGCCAGTAGTATAGGGATAACGCAGCCCCAGCATTTT

j_call: TRBJ1-1
d_call: .
v_call: TRBV7-3
clone_size: medium-sized
cdr3_aa: CASRQDGNTEAFF
cdr3_nt: TGTGCCAGCAGACAAGACGGGAACACTGAAGCTTTCTTT

j_call: TRBJ2-3
d_call: .
v_call: TRBV6-4
clone_size: .
cdr3_aa: CASKRTGTDTQYF
cdr3_nt: TGTGCCAGCAAGAGGACTGGCACAGATACGCAGTATTTT

j_call: TRBJ2-7
d_call: .
v_call: TRBV5-7
clone_size: .
cdr3_aa: CASSQGSQPSSEQYF
cdr3_nt: TGTGCCAGCAGCCAAGGTTCCCAGCCGTCTAGCGAGCAGTACTTC

j_call: TRBJ2-3
d_call: .
v_call: TRBV7-3
clone_size: .
cdr3_aa: CASSLMGRGNTDTQYF
cdr3_nt: TGTGCCAGCAGCTTAATGGGGCGGGGCAACACAGATACGCAGTATTTT

j_call: TRBJ2-3
d_call: TRBD1
v_call: TRBV19
clone_size: once
cdr3_aa: CASSGAGQGLDTQYF
cdr3_nt: TGTGCCAGTAGTGGAGCGGGACAGGGGTTAGATACGCAGTATTTT

j_call: TRBJ1-4
d_call: .
v_call: TRBV19
clone_size: .
cdr3_aa: CASSGQIATNEKLFF
cdr3_nt: TGTGCCAGTAGCGGACAGATAGCAACTAATGAAAAACTGTTTTTT

j_call: TRBJ1-2
d_call: .
v_call: TRBV6-1
clone_size: few
cdr3_aa: CASSEGTAANYGYTF
cdr3_nt: TGTGCCAGCAGTGAAGGGACGGCAGCTAACTATGGCTACACCTTC

j_call: TRBJ1-6
d_call: .
v_call: TRBV28
clone_size: few
cdr3_aa: CASSLLGPGSPLHF
cdr3_nt: TGTGCCAGCAGTTTATTGGGGCCGGGTTCACCCCTCCACTTT

j_call: TRBJ1-6
d_call: TRBD1
v_call: TRBV5-8
clone_size: .
cdr3_aa: CASSSGQDLYNSPLHF
cdr3_nt: TGTGCCAGCAGCTCAGGACAGGATCTCTATAATTCACCCCTCCACTTT

j_call: TRBJ2-2
d_call: .
v_call: TRBV2
clone_size: .
cdr3_aa: CASRGTGLLNTGELFF
cdr3_nt: TGTGCCAGCAGGGGCACGGGACTCTTAAACACCGGGGAGCTGTTTTTT

j_call: TRBJ2-3
d_call: .
v_call: TRBV5-8
clone_size: .
cdr3_aa: CASSRAGRGITDTQYF
cdr3_nt: TGTGCCAGCAGCCGGGCGGGCCGGGGGATCACAGATACGCAGTATTTT

j_call: TRBJ2-3
d_call: .
v_call: TRBV19
clone_size: .
cdr3_aa: CASSPGDSSTDTQYF
cdr3_nt: TGTGCCAGTAGCCCTGGGGACTCCTCCACAGATACGCAGTATTTT

j_call: TRBJ2-2
d_call: .
v_call: TRBV18
clone_size: .
cdr3_aa: CASSQGLANTGELFF
cdr3_nt: TGTGCCAGCTCACAGGGGTTGGCGAACACCGGGGAGCTGTTTTTT

j_call: TRBJ2-1
d_call: .
v_call: TRBV6-1
clone_size: .
cdr3_aa: CASRETGRGYNEQFF
cdr3_nt: TGTGCCAGCAGGGAAACTGGGAGGGGGTACAATGAGCAGTTCTTC

j_call: TRBJ2-5
d_call: TRBD2
v_call: TRBV2
clone_size: .
cdr3_aa: CASSGLAGTGEQYF
cdr3_nt: TGTGCCAGCAGCGGACTAGCGGGCACTGGGGAGCAGTACTTC

j_call: TRBJ2-2
d_call: TRBD1
v_call: TRBV9
clone_size: .
cdr3_aa: CASSGQGFTGELFF
cdr3_nt: TGTGCCAGCAGTGGACAGGGGTTCACCGGGGAGCTGTTTTTT

j_call: TRBJ1-2
d_call: .
v_call: TRBV19
clone_size: once
cdr3_aa: CASSENYGYTF
cdr3_nt: TGTGCCAGTTCAGAGAACTATGGCTACACCTTC

j_call: TRBJ1-4
d_call: .
v_call: TRBV2
clone_size: .
cdr3_aa: CASNILGEKLFF
cdr3_nt: TGTGCCAGCAACATTCTGGGCGAAAAACTGTTTTTT

j_call: TRBJ1-1
d_call: .
v_call: TRBV28
clone_size: once
cdr3_aa: CATARVPTEAFF
cdr3_nt: TGTGCCACGGCCAGGGTACCCACTGAAGCTTTCTTT

j_call: TRBJ2-3
d_call: .
v_call: TRBV30
clone_size: .
cdr3_aa: CAWSDRVNTQYF
cdr3_nt: TGTGCCTGGAGTGATCGGGTTAATACGCAGTATTTT

j_call: TRBJ2-5
d_call: .
v_call: TRBV7-2
clone_size: .
cdr3_aa: CASSATETQYF
cdr3_nt: TGTGCCAGCAGCGCCACCGAGACCCAGTACTTC

j_call: TRBJ2-5
d_call: .
v_call: TRBV6-1
clone_size: .
cdr3_aa: CASSSGQQETQYF
cdr3_nt: TGTGCCAGCAGTAGCGGACAGCAAGAGACCCAGTACTTC

j_call: TRBJ1-4
d_call: TRBD1
v_call: TRBV2
clone_size: few
cdr3_aa: CASRDSGTGNEKLFF
cdr3_nt: TGTGCCAGCAGGGACTCCGGGACAGGGAACGAAAAACTGTTTTTT

j_call: TRBJ1-3
d_call: .
v_call: TRBV11-1
clone_size: .
cdr3_aa: CASSLGIGNTIYF
cdr3_nt: TGTGCCAGCAGCTTGGGGATTGGAAACACCATATATTTT

j_call: TRBJ1-5
d_call: .
v_call: TRBV6-5
clone_size: .
cdr3_aa: CASHPGQYSNQPQHF
cdr3_nt: TGTGCCAGCCACCCCGGACAATATAGCAATCAGCCCCAGCATTTT

j_call: TRBJ2-5
d_call: .
v_call: TRBV9
clone_size: .
cdr3_aa: CASSGQSGETQYF
cdr3_nt: TGTGCCAGCAGTGGACAGTCAGGGGAGACCCAGTACTTC

j_call: TRBJ2-7
d_call: TRBD1
v_call: TRBV11-3
clone_size: .
cdr3_aa: CASSSPQGLLVYEQYF
cdr3_nt: TGTGCCAGCAGCTCGCCACAGGGGTTGTTAGTCTACGAGCAGTACTTC

j_call: TRBJ2-3
d_call: TRBD2
v_call: TRBV4-2
clone_size: few
cdr3_aa: CASSDPLAGADTQYF
cdr3_nt: TGTGCCAGCAGCGACCCACTAGCGGGGGCAGATACGCAGTATTTT

j_call: TRBJ2-7
d_call: TRBD2
v_call: TRBV18
clone_size: .
cdr3_aa: CASSPGGNEQYF
cdr3_nt: TGTGCCAGCTCACCGGGAGGGAACGAGCAGTACTTC

j_call: TRBJ2-5
d_call: .
v_call: TRBV9
clone_size: .
cdr3_aa: CASSVGVGSGEKTQYF
cdr3_nt: TGTGCCAGCAGCGTAGGGGTAGGGTCTGGGGAGAAGACCCAGTACTTC

j_call: TRBJ2-6
d_call: TRBD1
v_call: TRBV4-1
clone_size: .
cdr3_aa: CASSQESGGDGANVLTF
cdr3_nt: TGCGCCAGCAGCCAAGAGTCAGGGGGCGACGGGGCCAACGTCCTGACTTTC

j_call: TRBJ1-5
d_call: .
v_call: TRBV4-1
clone_size: .
cdr3_aa: CASSQGPQPQHF
cdr3_nt: TGCGCCAGCAGCCAAGGTCCCCAGCCCCAGCATTTT